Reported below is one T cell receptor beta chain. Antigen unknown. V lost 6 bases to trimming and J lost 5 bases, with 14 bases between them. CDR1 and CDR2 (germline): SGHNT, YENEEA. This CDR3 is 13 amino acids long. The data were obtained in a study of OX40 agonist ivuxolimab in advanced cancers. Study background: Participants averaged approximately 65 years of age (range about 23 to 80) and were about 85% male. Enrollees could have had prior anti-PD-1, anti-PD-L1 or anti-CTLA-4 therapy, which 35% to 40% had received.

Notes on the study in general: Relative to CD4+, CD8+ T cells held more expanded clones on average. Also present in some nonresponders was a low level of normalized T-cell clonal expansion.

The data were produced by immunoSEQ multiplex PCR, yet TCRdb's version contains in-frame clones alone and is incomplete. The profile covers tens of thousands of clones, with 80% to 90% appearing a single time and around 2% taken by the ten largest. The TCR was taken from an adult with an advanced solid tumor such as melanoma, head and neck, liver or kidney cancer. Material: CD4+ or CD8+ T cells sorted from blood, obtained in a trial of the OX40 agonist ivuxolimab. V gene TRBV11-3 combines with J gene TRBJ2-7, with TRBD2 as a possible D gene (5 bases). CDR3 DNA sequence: TGTGCCAGCAGTCTCTATTCCGGGAACGAGCAGTACTTC. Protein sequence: CASSLYSGNEQYF.